The 20 T cell receptor beta chains given below trace back to one sample, sequenced in a study of T cell responses to AZD1222 COVID-19 vaccine. Some clones are missing from TCRdb's copy, which holds only in-frame ones; the method was immunoSEQ multiplex PCR. The sample holds about 160,000 clones, under 95% seen once. Sequenced here: peripheral blood, sampled 28 days after the second AZD1222 dose. Every receptor here comes from an adult who received the AZD1222 COVID-19 vaccine.

The chain uses TRBV3-1 (or the pseudogene TRBV3-2) and TRBJ2-7, with 8 bases lining up with TRBD2. The V gene's germline CDR1 is LGHDT and CDR2 YNNKEL (reference sequence). With 4 bases clipped from V and 5 bases from J, the junction kept 13 bases outside the gene matches. The CDR3 covers 16 residues. The CDR3 DNA is TGTGCCAGCAGCCTTTCCCCGGGACTAGAAGACCACGAGCAGTACTTC. Its translation is CASSLSPGLEDHEQYF.

The chain has TRBV24-1 and TRBJ2-7; TRBD1 matches at 9 bases. V was pared by 5 bases and J by 4 bases, with 2 bases of the junction left unmatched. Germline CDR1 is KGHDR and CDR2 is SFDVKD. This CDR3 comprises 13 residues. Here the CDR3 reads CATSVGQGYEQYF. The CDR3 coding sequence is TGTGCCACCAGTGTGGGACAGGGTTACGAGCAGTACTTC.

V gene TRBV5-1 combines with J gene TRBJ2-7, with a weak D call TRBD2 (5 bases). The germline CDR1 and CDR2 sequences are SGHRS and YFSETQ. Trimming removed 0 bases from V and 3 bases from J, with 10 bases in between. CDR3 length equals 14 residues. CDR3 coding DNA: TGCGCCAGCAGCTTGGGACGGGGAAACTACGAGCAGTACTTC. It encodes CASSLGRGNYEQYF.

The chain recombines TRBV5-6 with TRBJ2-7; perhaps TRBD2 as D (6 bases). This CDR3 has 14 amino acids. Between the trimmed V and J ends, which lost 2 bases and 2 bases, there was a span of 11 bases. Germline-derived CDR1 and CDR2 are SGHDT and YYEEEE. The CDR3 nucleotides read TGTGCCAGCAGCTTAGGGGACTCAGCCTACGAGCAGTACTTC. Amino acids: CASSLGDSAYEQYF.

In its sample, this clone was seen a few times. V gene TRBV27 combines with J gene TRBJ2-3; maybe TRBD2 (5 bases). V was shortened by 6 bases and J by 0 bases, with 13 bases between the two germline ends. Germline V CDR1 and CDR2: MNHEY, SMNVEV (reference sequence). The CDR3 consists of 15 residues. CDR3 protein: CASSPKRGSTDTQYF. CDR3 in DNA: TGTGCCAGCAGCCCTAAGAGAGGGAGCACAGATACGCAGTATTTT.

This chain links TRBV28 with TRBJ2-7; TRBD2 matches at 13 bases. The V gene's germline CDR1 is MDHEN and CDR2 SYDVKM. The V segment lost 6 bases and the J segment 5 bases; nucleotides outside the gene matches: 10. The CDR3 is made up of 16 amino acids. CDR3 nucleotide sequence: TGTGCCAGCAGCAAGACGTGGACTAGCGGGAGTCACGAGCAGTACTTC. Its protein product is CASSKTWTSGSHEQYF.

The chain uses TRBV7-2 and TRBJ1-5, with unresolved D. Trimming removed 5 bases at V and 2 bases at J, with 7 bases between. The CDR3 runs 13 residues. Looked up from germline, CDR1 is SGHTA and CDR2 is FQGNSA. CDR3 nucleotides: TGTGCCAGCAGCATACGAGGCAATCAGCCCCAGCATTTT. Translating gives CASSIRGNQPQHF.

The rearrangement uses TRBV7-9 and TRBJ2-3; 7 positions match TRBD2. V dropped 6 bases and J dropped 2; count of bases not matched to a gene: 8. Germline lookup yields CDR1 SEHNR and CDR2 FQNEAQ (reference sequence). The CDR3 is 15 amino acids. The chain's CDR3 is CASSDSGDTTDTQYF. Here the CDR3 DNA reads TGTGCCAGCAGTGACAGCGGGGATACCACAGATACGCAGTATTTT.

V usage is TRBV3-1 (or the pseudogene TRBV3-2) and J usage is TRBJ1-2; D call uncertain. There are 14 residues in the CDR3. CDR1 and CDR2 from the germline V gene are LGHDT and YNNKEL (reference sequence). The germline V and J ends were trimmed by 7 bases and 2 bases, with 14 bases remaining between them. CDR3 DNA sequence: TGTGCCAGCAACCCGGGGAGGGTGAACTATGGCTACACCTTC. This codes for CASNPGRVNYGYTF.

This clone showed up just once. This chain connects TRBV11-2 to TRBJ1-3; D uncertain. The length of the CDR3 is 13 residues. Germline-derived CDR1 and CDR2 are SGHAT and FQNNGV. Between the trimmed V and J ends, which lost 0 bases and 4 bases, there was a span of 4 bases. The CDR3 region is CASSLDGGNTIYF. The CDR3 DNA follows: TGTGCCAGCAGCTTAGATGGCGGAAACACCATATATTTT.

The chain links TRBV9 to TRBJ2-3; 9 nucleotides agree with TRBD2. CDR1 is SGDLS, CDR2 YYNGEE, per germline. V lost 4 bases to trimming and J lost 4 bases; unmatched junction nucleotides: 10. The CDR3 length is 16 residues. CDR3 amino acids: CASSLLAGAGADTQYF. The CDR3, as DNA: TGTGCCAGCAGCCTTTTAGCGGGAGCGGGGGCAGATACGCAGTATTTT. Full variable domain (remainder filled in from reference TRBV9 and TRBJ2-3): DSGVTQTPKHLITATGQRVTLRCSPRSGDLSVYWYQQSLDQGLQFLIQYYNGEERAKGNILERFSAQQFPDLHSELNLSSLELGDSALYFCASSLLAGAGADTQYFGPGTRLTVL.

The genes are TRBV4-1 and TRBJ2-1, with 13 bases matching TRBD2. CDR3 length equals 15 residues. The J segment lost 5 bases and the V segment lost 6 bases, leaving 4 bases of the junction unmatched. Looked up from germline, CDR1 is MGHRA and CDR2 is YSYEKL. CDR3 DNA: TGCGCCAGCAGACTAGGACTAGCGGGAGACAATGAGCAGTTCTTC. Its protein product is CASRLGLAGDNEQFF.

The CDR3 region has the DNA TGTGCCAGCAGCTTAGATACCCCAGGCACCGGGGAGCTGTTTTTT. The encoded protein is CASSLDTPGTGELFF. V and J are TRBV11-2 and TRBJ2-2; D gene unclear. From germline, CDR1 is SGHAT and CDR2 FQNNGV. This CDR3 has 15 amino acids. V lost 0 bases and J 4 bases, leaving 9 bases between the germline ends.

This chain joins TRBV7-9 and TRBJ1-1, with D perhaps matching TRBD1 (6 bases). The germline CDR1 and CDR2 sequences are SEHNR and FQNEAQ (reference sequence). V lost 5 bases to trimming and J lost 7 bases, with 17 bases between them. CDR3 size: 14 residues. CDR3 loop: CASSRTRGNGEAFF. The CDR3 nucleotides are TGTGCCAGCAGCCGTACCAGGGGTAACGGTGAAGCTTTCTTT.

This chain uses TRBV28 with TRBJ2-7; no clear D. CDR1 MDHEN and CDR2 SYDVKM come from the germline V gene. V was shortened by 3 bases and J by 7 bases, with 10 bases between the two germline ends. The CDR3 covers 12 residues. The CDR3 loop is CASSFPSREQYF. The CDR3 DNA is TGTGCCAGCAGTTTCCCCTCTAGGGAGCAGTACTTC.

The chain links TRBV5-6 to TRBJ2-2, with D possibly matching TRBD2 (5 bases). From germline, CDR1 is SGHDT and CDR2 YYEEEE. V was shortened by 4 bases and J by 6 bases, with 13 bases between the two germline ends. The CDR3 totals 14 residues. In DNA form, the CDR3 reads TGTGCCAGCAGCGGTAGCGACGGGGCCGGGGAGCTGTTTTTT. Encoded protein: CASSGSDGAGELFF.

The V call is TRBV9, the J call TRBJ1-4; D uncertain. Deletions cut 4 bases from V and 0 bases from J, with 13 bases between. Germline CDR1 SGDLS, CDR2 YYNGEE. The CDR3 extends over 16 amino acids. The CDR3, as DNA: TGTGCCAGCAGCCCGAAACCGAGCGCAACTAATGAAAAACTGTTTTTT. It translates to CASSPKPSATNEKLFF.

The rearrangement links TRBV19 to TRBJ1-4; no definite D call. Trimming took off 5 bases at V and 0 bases at J, with 7 bases between the two ends. The germline CDR1 and CDR2 sequences are LNHDA and SQIVND (reference sequence). The CDR3 sequence is 14 residues long. The CDR3: CASSLQATNEKLFF. Written as DNA, the CDR3 is TGTGCCAGTAGTTTGCAAGCAACTAATGAAAAACTGTTTTTT. The complete variable domain, with remaining parts taken from reference TRBV19 and TRBJ1-4, reads DGGITQSPKYLFRKEGQNVTLSCEQNLNHDAMYWYRQDPGQGLRLIYYSQIVNDFQKGDIAEGYSVSREKKESFPLTVTSAQKNPTAFYLCASSLQATNEKLFFGSGTQLSVL.

This rearrangement joins TRBV19 to TRBJ2-4; the match to TRBD2 covers 10 bases. The CDR3 totals 18 residues. The V and J ends lost 5 bases and 0 bases, in that order; junction bases with no gene match: 10. Germline-derived CDR1 and CDR2 are LNHDA and SQIVND (reference sequence). The CDR3 loop is CASSPGLAYLLAKNIQYF. The CDR3 nucleotides are TGTGCCAGTAGTCCGGGACTAGCGTACCTTCTAGCCAAAAACATTCAGTACTTC.

The CDR3 coding sequence is TGTGCCAGCAGCTTAGTACTAGCAGGGTCGGATACGCAGTATTTT. Amino acid sequence: CASSLVLAGSDTQYF. The genes are TRBV7-2 and TRBJ2-3; D is perhaps TRBD2 (6 bases). The V end lost 1 base, the J end lost 6 bases, and 14 bases lay between the germline ends. This CDR3 spans 15 amino acids. Germline CDR1 is SGHTA and CDR2 is FQGNSA.